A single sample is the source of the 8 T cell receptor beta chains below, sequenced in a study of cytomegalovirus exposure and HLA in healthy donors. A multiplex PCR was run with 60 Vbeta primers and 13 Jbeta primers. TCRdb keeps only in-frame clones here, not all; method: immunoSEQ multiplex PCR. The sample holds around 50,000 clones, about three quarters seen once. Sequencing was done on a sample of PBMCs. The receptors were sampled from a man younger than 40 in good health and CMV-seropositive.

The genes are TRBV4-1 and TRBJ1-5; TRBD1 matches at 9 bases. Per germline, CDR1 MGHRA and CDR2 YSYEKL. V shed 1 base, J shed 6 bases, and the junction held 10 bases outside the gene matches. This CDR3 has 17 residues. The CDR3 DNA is TGCGCCAGCAGCCAAGGCCCGGGACAGGGAGGGGGTCAGCCCCAGCATTTT. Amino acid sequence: CASSQGPGQGGGQPQHF.

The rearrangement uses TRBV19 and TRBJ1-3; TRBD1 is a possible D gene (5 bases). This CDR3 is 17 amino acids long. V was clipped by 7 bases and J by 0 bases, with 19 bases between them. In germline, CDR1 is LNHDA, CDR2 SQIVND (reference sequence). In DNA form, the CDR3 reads TGTGCCAGTATTCAAGTTAAGGGGAAGAGCTCTGGAAACACCATATATTTT. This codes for CASIQVKGKSSGNTIYF.

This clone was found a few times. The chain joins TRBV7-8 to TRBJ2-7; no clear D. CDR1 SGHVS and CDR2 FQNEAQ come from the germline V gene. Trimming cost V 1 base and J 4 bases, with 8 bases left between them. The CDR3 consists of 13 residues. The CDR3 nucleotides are TGTGCCAGCAGCTTAGACACGTTGTACGAGCAGTACTTC. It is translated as CASSLDTLYEQYF.

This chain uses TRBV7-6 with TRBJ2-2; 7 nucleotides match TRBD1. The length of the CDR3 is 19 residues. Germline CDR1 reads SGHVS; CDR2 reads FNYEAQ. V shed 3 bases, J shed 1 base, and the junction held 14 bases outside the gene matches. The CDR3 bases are TGTGCCAGCAGCTTCTCTGTCGGCTCAGGGGGATTGAACACCGGGGAGCTGTTTTTT. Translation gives CASSFSVGSGGLNTGELFF. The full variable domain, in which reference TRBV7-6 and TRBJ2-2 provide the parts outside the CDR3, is GAGVSQSPRYKVTKRGQDVALRCDPISGHVSLYWYRQALGQGPEFLTYFNYEAQQDKSGLPNDRFSAERPEGSISTLTIQRTEQRDSAMYRCASSFSVGSGGLNTGELFFGEGSRLTVL.

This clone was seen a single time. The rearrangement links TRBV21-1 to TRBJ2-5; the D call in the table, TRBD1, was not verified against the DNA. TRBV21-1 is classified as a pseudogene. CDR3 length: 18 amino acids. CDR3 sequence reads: CASSIRPALGAGTETQYF. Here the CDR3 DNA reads TGTGCCAGCAGCATTCGGCCGGCACTTGGGGCCGGAACTGAGACCCAGTACTTC.

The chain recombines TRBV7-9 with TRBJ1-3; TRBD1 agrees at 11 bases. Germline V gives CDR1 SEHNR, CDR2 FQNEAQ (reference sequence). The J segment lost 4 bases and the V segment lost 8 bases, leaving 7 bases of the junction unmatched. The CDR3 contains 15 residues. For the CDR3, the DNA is TGTGCCAGCGCCAGGGGACAGGGGGACGGAAACACCATATATTTT. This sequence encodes CASARGQGDGNTIYF.

The CDR3 reads CASSLRQNNEKLFF. Here the CDR3 DNA reads TGTGCCAGCAGTTTGCGACAGAATAATGAAAAACTGTTTTTT. V and J are TRBV28 and TRBJ1-4; the D gene is possibly TRBD1 (5 bases). The ends were cut back, 3 bases at V and 4 bases at J, with 9 bases in the middle. Germline-derived CDR1 and CDR2 are MDHEN and SYDVKM. The CDR3 runs 14 residues.

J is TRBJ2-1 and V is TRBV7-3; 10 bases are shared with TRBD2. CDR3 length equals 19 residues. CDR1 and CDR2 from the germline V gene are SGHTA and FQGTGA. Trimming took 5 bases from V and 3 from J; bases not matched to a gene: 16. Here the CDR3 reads CASSPRGASGGGLYNEQFF. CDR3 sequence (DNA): TGTGCCAGCAGCCCCCGGGGGGCTAGCGGGGGTGGACTCTACAATGAGCAGTTCTTC.